These 7 T cell receptor beta chains were all obtained from the same sample, sequenced in a study of blood T cells in healthy people across ages. Using a J-beta primer mix together with a sample-barcoded 5' primer, a second PCR was run for about 7 to 12 cycles. TCRdb passed the 5' RACE reads through MiXCR, listing each CDR3 protein once. The sample includes about 570,000 distinct CDR3 sequences, roughly a quarter of them seen just once. The sequenced sample was blood. These receptor sequences come from a woman between 65 and 79 years old in good health.

The rearrangement joins TRBV10-3 to TRBJ1-6; a possible D gene is TRBD1 (5 bases). Germline CDR1 reads ENHRY; CDR2 reads SYGVKD. The CDR3 has 16 amino acids. Trimming removed 10 bases at V and 7 bases at J, with 23 bases between. The CDR3 loop is CATTPFKTRENSPLHF. The CDR3 nucleotides are TGTGCCACCACTCCTTTTAAGACCAGGGAAAATTCACCCCTCCACTTT.

The V gene is TRBV10-3, the J gene TRBJ2-3; tentatively, D is TRBD1 (5 bases). From germline, CDR1 is ENHRY and CDR2 SYGVKD. This CDR3 is 13 amino acids long. Trimming pared 3 bases from V and 2 bases from J, leaving 6 bases between. CDR3 protein: CAISEGDTDTQYF. CDR3 nucleotides: TGTGCCATCAGTGAAGGGGACACAGATACGCAGTATTTT.

The V and J genes are TRBV4-1 and TRBJ2-3; D remains unclear. This CDR3 region has 14 residues. Trimming stripped 4 bases from V and 6 bases from J, with 14 bases between. The germline CDR1 and CDR2 sequences are MGHRA and YSYEKL. The CDR3 sequence: CASSPLGVRDTQYF. CDR3 sequence (DNA): TGCGCCAGCAGCCCTCTTGGGGTACGGGATACGCAGTATTTT.

This chain links TRBV7-3 with TRBJ2-1; TRBD1 matches at 8 bases. V gave up 1 base and J gave up 4 bases; unmatched junction bases: 3. Germline CDR1 and CDR2: SGHTA and FQGTGA. This CDR3 spans 15 amino acids. The CDR3 here is CASSLMGTGYNEQFF. CDR3 coding DNA: TGTGCCAGCAGCTTAATGGGGACAGGATACAATGAGCAGTTCTTC.

The chain carries TRBV11-2 and TRBJ2-7; TRBD1 aligns across 7 bases. Germline lookup yields CDR1 SGHAT and CDR2 FQNNGV. J lost 5 bases, V lost 3 bases, and 4 bases had no gene match. This CDR3 is 13 amino acids long. CDR3: CASSFRGNDEQYF. The CDR3 nucleotides read TGTGCCAGCAGCTTCAGGGGGAACGACGAGCAGTACTTC.

CDR3 sequence: CASSPPSFQETQYF. CDR3 sequence (DNA): TGTGCCAGCTCACCACCGTCGTTCCAAGAGACCCAGTACTTC. The V gene is TRBV18, the J gene TRBJ2-5, with no clear D. CDR1 is KGHSH, CDR2 LQKENI, per germline. This CDR3 has 14 amino acids. The ends were cut back, 0 bases at V and 1 base at J, with 6 bases in the middle.

The V and J genes are TRBV6-2 or TRBV6-3 and TRBJ2-1; TRBD2 matches at 12 bases. This CDR3 comprises 17 residues. Looked up from germline, CDR1 is MNHEY and CDR2 is SVGEGT. J lost 0 bases, V lost 8 bases, and 8 bases had no gene match. The CDR3 nucleotides read TGTGCCAGCCTGGGACTAGCGGGTGATAGCTCCTACAATGAGCAGTTCTTC. Translated, it gives CASLGLAGDSSYNEQFF.